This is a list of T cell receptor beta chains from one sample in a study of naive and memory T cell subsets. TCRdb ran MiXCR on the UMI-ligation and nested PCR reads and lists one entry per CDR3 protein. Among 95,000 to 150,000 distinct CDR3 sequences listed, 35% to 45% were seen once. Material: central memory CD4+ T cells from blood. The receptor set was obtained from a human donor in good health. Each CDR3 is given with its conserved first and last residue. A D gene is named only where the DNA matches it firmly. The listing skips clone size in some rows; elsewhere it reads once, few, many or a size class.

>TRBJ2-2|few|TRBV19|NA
CASSIWGEPTGELFF
TGTGCCAGTAGTATATGGGGGGAGCCCACCGGGGAGCTGTTTTTT
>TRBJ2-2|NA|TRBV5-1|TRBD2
CASSLAGGPGGELFF
TGCGCCAGCAGCTTAGCGGGAGGGCCTGGCGGGGAGCTGTTTTTT
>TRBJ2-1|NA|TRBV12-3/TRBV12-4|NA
CASSKGLYDEQFF
TGTGCCAGCAGCAAGGGACTTTACGATGAGCAGTTCTTC
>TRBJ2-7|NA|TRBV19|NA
CASSRGQNYEQYF
TGTGCCAGTAGTCGCGGACAGAACTACGAGCAGTACTTC
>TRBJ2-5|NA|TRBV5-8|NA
CASTLTNGQETQYF
TGTGCCAGCACCCTAACTAACGGTCAAGAGACCCAGTACTTC
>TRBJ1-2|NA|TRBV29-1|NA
CSVEDQSWAVYGYTF
TGCAGCGTTGAAGATCAATCATGGGCCGTATATGGCTACACCTTC
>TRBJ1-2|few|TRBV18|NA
CASSPRDIPNYGYTF
TGTGCCAGCTCACCACGGGACATACCTAACTATGGCTACACCTTC
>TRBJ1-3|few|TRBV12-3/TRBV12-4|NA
CASTSRGPAENTIYF
TGTGCCAGCACCTCAAGGGGCCCTGCCGAAAACACCATATATTTT
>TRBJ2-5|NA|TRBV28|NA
CASSLPGEKETQYF
TGTGCCAGCAGTTTACCTGGAGAGAAGGAGACCCAGTACTTC
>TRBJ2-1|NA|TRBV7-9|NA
CASSFPPLGGSSYNEQFF
TGTGCCAGCAGCTTCCCCCCCCTCGGCGGAAGCTCCTACAATGAGCAGTTCTTC
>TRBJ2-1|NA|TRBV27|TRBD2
CASSPLLAGYSYNEQFF
TGTGCCAGCAGTCCGCTACTAGCGGGATACTCCTACAATGAGCAGTTCTTC